The clone carrying this TCR beta chain was counted at least ten times. This sample's TCRbeta library carried unique molecular identifier barcodes. From the PCR reads, TCRdb called clonotypes with MiXCR, one entry per CDR3 protein. This sample carries around 600,000 distinct CDR3 sequences, roughly 17% of them seen once, and the ten largest clones take under 1.2%. With 0 bases removed from V and 5 bases from J, the gap between germline ends came to 13 bases. The CDR3 runs 15 residues. Germline V CDR1 and CDR2: MNHEY, SVGAGI. The data derive from a study of T-cell reconstitution after alpha-beta-depleted transplantation in children.

V and J are TRBV6-5 and TRBJ1-1; no definite D call. The sample in question was PBMCs from the stem cell graft donor, obtained from the stem cell graft. This clonotype originated in a human donor who donated a stem cell graft to a child with acute myeloid leukemia. The DNA for the CDR3 is TGTGCCAGCAGTTACTCGTCCGTGGGTCGGACTGAAGCTTTCTTT. Encoded protein: CASSYSSVGRTEAFF.